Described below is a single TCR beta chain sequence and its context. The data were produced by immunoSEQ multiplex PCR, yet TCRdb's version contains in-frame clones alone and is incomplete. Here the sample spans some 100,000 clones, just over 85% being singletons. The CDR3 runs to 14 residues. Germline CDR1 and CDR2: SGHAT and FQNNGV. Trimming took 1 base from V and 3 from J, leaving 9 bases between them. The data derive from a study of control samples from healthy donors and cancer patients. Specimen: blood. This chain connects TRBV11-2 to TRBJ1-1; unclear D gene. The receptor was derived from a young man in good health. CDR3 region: CASSLVRRDTEAFF. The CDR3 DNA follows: TGTGCCAGCAGCTTAGTCCGGAGGGACACTGAAGCTTTCTTT.